These T cell receptor beta chains were read from a single sample in a study of regulatory T cells in long-lasting Graves disease. TCRdb analysed the multiplex PCR reads with MiXCR anew, one entry per CDR3 protein. The sample gives more than 300,000 distinct CDR3 sequences, approximately 23% of which show up once; around a quarter is in the top ten. Sequencing used peripheral blood mononuclear cells (PBMCs), obtained when the disease was refractory, from a patient treated with antithyroid drugs. The receptors here all came from a woman aged 40 to 50 with Graves disease. CDR3s include the opening cysteine and the closing phenylalanine or tryptophan. The order of the fields is J gene, V gene, clone size, D gene, CDR3 protein, CDR3 DNA. A D gene is named only where the DNA matches it firmly. For some rows the clone size is stated as once, few or many, or as a class when expanded; others skip it.

J: TRBJ1-5
V: TRBV28
size: many
D: .
CDR3: CASRGDNQPQHF
DNA: TGTGCCAGCAGAGGGGACAATCAGCCCCAGCATTTT

J: TRBJ2-7
V: TRBV2
size: once
D: .
CDR3: CASSPRGLNYEQYF
DNA: TGTGCCAGCTCACCTCGAGGACTGAACTACGAGCAGTACTTC

J: TRBJ2-7
V: TRBV28
size: many
D: .
CDR3: CASSPSWGDEQYF
DNA: TGTGCCAGCAGTCCCTCTTGGGGGGACGAGCAGTACTTC

J: TRBJ2-7
V: TRBV20-1
size: .
D: TRBD2
CDR3: CSARGGTSGSWEQYF
DNA: TGCAGTGCTAGAGGTGGGACTAGCGGGAGTTGGGAGCAGTACTTC

J: TRBJ1-5
V: TRBV15
size: few
D: .
CDR3: CATSPLWGAGNQPQHF
DNA: TGTGCCACCAGCCCCCTCTGGGGGGCCGGCAATCAGCCCCAGCATTTT

J: TRBJ1-2
V: TRBV7-9
size: few
D: .
CDR3: CASSLPRSGVPSRNYGYTF
DNA: TGTGCCAGCAGCTTACCAAGAAGTGGGGTACCTTCCCGTAACTATGGCTACACCTTC

J: TRBJ1-5
V: TRBV2
size: many
D: .
CDR3: CASSVHLGSNQPQHF
DNA: TGTGCCAGCAGTGTCCATTTGGGGAGCAATCAGCCCCAGCATTTT

J: TRBJ1-3
V: TRBV30
size: .
D: .
CDR3: CAWSVGDPPFSGNTIYF
DNA: TGTGCCTGGAGTGTAGGAGACCCACCTTTCTCTGGAAACACCATATATTTT

J: TRBJ2-5
V: TRBV18
size: .
D: .
CDR3: CASLGQLGPTETQYF
DNA: TGTGCCAGCCTCGGACAGCTAGGGCCAACAGAGACCCAGTACTTC

J: TRBJ1-5
V: TRBV11-3
size: .
D: TRBD1
CDR3: CASSLDRTGGQGNRNNQPQHF
DNA: TGTGCCAGCAGCTTAGACCGGACTGGGGGACAGGGGAATAGGAACAATCAGCCCCAGCATTTT

J: TRBJ1-5
V: TRBV6-5
size: few
D: .
CDR3: CASSYSSVYSNQPQHF
DNA: TGTGCCAGCAGTTACTCTTCGGTTTATAGCAATCAGCCCCAGCATTTT